This T cell receptor beta chain was identified in a study of cytomegalovirus exposure and HLA in healthy donors. About the study: Of the donors genotyped, several hundred in all, 81% fell in the Caucasian-associated ancestry cluster. General observations from the study: Analysis was carried out at a later point, and it linked a missense DCLRE1C variant to TCR beta V- and J-gene trimming. Later work showed greater clonal expansion in HLA-associated TCR beta chains than in equally common others. What TCR beta sequences reportedly achieved was accurate prediction of HLA-A and HLA-B alleles in most subjects.

To note about this clone: Its antigen is as yet unknown.

V shed 2 bases, J shed 6 bases, and the junction held 8 bases outside the gene matches. CDR3 length: 16 residues. Per the germline V gene, CDR1 is SEHNR and CDR2 is FQNEAQ (reference sequence). PCR was performed using 60 Vbeta and 13 Jbeta primers. Assay: immunoSEQ multiplex PCR; the TCRdb copy retains only in-frame clones and omits some. The table lists roughly 98,000 clones, 65% to 85% of them singletons. This receptor was obtained from a female donor in good health and CMV-seropositive. The rearrangement links TRBV7-9 to TRBJ2-1, with 9 bases that match TRBD2. The sequencing input was PBMCs. This CDR3 is CASSLRVVAGVNEQFF. Here the CDR3 DNA reads TGTGCCAGCAGCTTACGAGTGGTAGCGGGAGTCAATGAGCAGTTCTTC.